Below, 27 T cell receptor beta chains from the same sample are listed, as sequenced in a study of control samples from healthy donors and cancer patients. TCRdb keeps only in-frame clones here, not all; method: immunoSEQ multiplex PCR. Of about 82,000 clones in the sample, around 94% are singletons; the top ten hold 4.5% to 6%. The sequencing input was blood. The receptors derive from a woman aged 18-29 years in good health.

The CDR3 is CASSLNRAYKATF. The CDR3 bases are TGTGCCAGCAGTTTAAATCGGGCCTACAAGGCCACCTTC. This chain connects TRBV28 to TRBJ1-2, with D uncertain. This CDR3 has 13 residues. V was clipped by 2 bases and J by 13 bases, with 17 bases between them. CDR1 and CDR2 from the germline V gene are MDHEN and SYDVKM.

CDR3 loop: CASSYSGSLNSPLHF. Here the CDR3 DNA reads TGTGCCAGCAGTTACTCGGGATCCCTCAATTCACCCCTCCACTTT. V is TRBV6-5 and J is TRBJ1-6; D is unclear. With 0 bases removed from V and 7 bases from J, the gap between germline ends came to 10 bases. The CDR3 extends over 15 amino acids. Germline CDR1 reads MNHEY; CDR2 reads SVGAGI.

The chain carries TRBV23-1 and TRBJ2-7; TRBD1 might be the D (6 bases). TRBV23-1 is recorded as an ORF, its role being uncertain. The CDR3 loop spans 13 amino acids. V shed 3 bases and J shed 5 bases, with 11 bases lying between them. CDR3 DNA sequence: TGCGCCAGCAGTCATGGGACAACCGACGAGCAGTACTTC. Residues: CASSHGTTDEQYF.

The CDR3 reads CATSEGDSGNTIYF. Written as DNA, the CDR3 is TGTGCCACCAGTGAGGGAGACTCTGGAAACACCATATATTTT. The V and J genes are TRBV24-1 and TRBJ1-3; D is undetermined. Between the trimmed V and J ends, which lost 4 bases and 0 bases, there was a span of 6 bases. This CDR3 spans 14 amino acids. Germline V CDR1 and CDR2: KGHDR, SFDVKD.

This chain links TRBV5-1 with TRBJ2-2; TRBD1 agrees at 7 bases. The germline V gene has CDR1 SGHRS and CDR2 YFSETQ. This CDR3 contains 15 residues. V lost 6 bases to trimming and J lost 3 bases; unmatched junction nucleotides: 8. The CDR3 protein is CASNPRGRDTGELFF. The CDR3 DNA is TGCGCCAGCAACCCGAGGGGGCGGGACACCGGGGAGCTGTTTTTT.

The chain links TRBV21-1 to TRBJ1-4. TRBV21-1 is a pseudogene segment. CDR3 length: 17 amino acids. The CDR3 DNA follows: TGTGCCAGCGGCCCCAATTTCTGGGGACCGCCTAATGAAAAACTGTTTTTT. Residues: CASGPNFWGPPNEKLFF.

This rearrangement joins TRBV5-1 to TRBJ2-5, with TRBD2 identical over 7 bases. CDR1 SGHRS and CDR2 YFSETQ come from the germline V gene. CDR3 size: 14 residues. The trim removed 0 bases at V and 4 bases at J, leaving 3 bases unmatched. CDR3 residues: CASSLGLAGETQYF. CDR3 bases: TGCGCCAGCAGCTTGGGACTAGCAGGAGAGACCCAGTACTTC.

V gene TRBV9 combines with J gene TRBJ1-6, with 7 positions matching TRBD1. Germline loops: CDR1 SGDLS, CDR2 YYNGEE. V lost 5 bases, J lost 5 bases, and 4 bases stayed unmatched. The CDR3 totals 14 residues. The CDR3 DNA is TGTGCCAGCAGTTATACAGGGGATAATTCACCCCTCCACTTT. Protein sequence: CASSYTGDNSPLHF.

The chain is built from TRBV19 and TRBJ2-3; D is undetermined. The V gene's germline CDR1 is LNHDA and CDR2 SQIVND (reference sequence). The germline V and J ends were trimmed by 1 base and 1 base, with 6 bases remaining between them. The CDR3 length is 14 residues. DNA of the CDR3: TGTGCCAGTAGTATAGGGCCGGGCACAGATACGCAGTATTTT. This gives the protein CASSIGPGTDTQYF.

On this clone itself: The junction shows a germline mismatch at one end, possibly a read error. This chain links TRBV19 with TRBJ1-1; tentative D call: TRBD1 (6 bases). This CDR3 has 14 residues. CDR1 LNHDA and CDR2 SQIVND come from the germline V gene (reference sequence). The CDR3 bases are TGTGCCAGTAGTTTAGACAGGTTTTATCCTGAAGCTTTCTTT. It is translated as CASSLDRFYPEAFF. The complete variable domain, with remaining parts taken from reference TRBV19 and TRBJ1-1, reads DGGITQSPKYLFRKEGQNVTLSCEQNLNHDAMYWYRQDPGQGLRLIYYSQIVNDFQKGDIAEGYSVSREKKESFPLTVTSAQKNPTAFYLCASSLDRFYPEAFFGQGTRLTVV.

The chain combines TRBV28 with TRBJ2-3; D uncertain. This CDR3 comprises 12 residues. Trimming cost V 6 bases and J 2 bases, with 6 bases left between them. In germline, CDR1 is MDHEN, CDR2 SYDVKM. CDR3 nucleotide sequence: TGTGCCAGCAGAGAGGCCACAGATACGCAGTATTTT. Residues: CASREATDTQYF.

The rearrangement joins TRBV13 to TRBJ2-7; a weak D match, TRBD2 (6 bases). Trimming stripped 5 bases from V and 2 bases from J, with 13 bases between. The CDR3 extends over 14 amino acids. CDR1 PRHDT and CDR2 FYEKMQ come from the germline V gene (reference sequence). This CDR3 reads CASSGRDSTYEQYF. The CDR3 DNA is TGTGCCAGCAGCGGCCGGGACTCAACCTACGAGCAGTACTTC.

The chain couples TRBV19 to TRBJ1-1, with a tentative D call TRBD1 (5 bases). Germline V CDR1 and CDR2: LNHDA, SQIVND (reference sequence). Trimming removed 0 bases from V and 1 base from J, with 9 bases in between. This CDR3 spans 15 amino acids. The chain's CDR3 is CASSIDLDRNTEAFF. The DNA for the CDR3 is TGTGCCAGTAGTATAGATCTCGACAGGAACACTGAAGCTTTCTTT.

The J gene is TRBJ1-3, the V gene TRBV13; D might be TRBD1 (5 bases). The V gene's germline CDR1 is PRHDT and CDR2 FYEKMQ (reference sequence). The CDR3 totals 14 residues. V was trimmed by 5 bases and J by 15 bases, leaving 23 bases between them. CDR3 DNA sequence: TGTGCCAGCAGCCTGGGGCAGGGTGCAGGGCCAGGATATTTT. Translated: CASSLGQGAGPGYF. The complete variable domain, with remaining parts taken from reference TRBV13 and TRBJ1-3, reads AAGVIQSPRHLIKEKRETATLKCYPIPRHDTVYWYQQGPGQDPQFLISFYEKMQSDKGSIPDRFSAQQFSDYHSELNMSSLELGDSALYFCASSLGQGAGPGYFGEGSWLTVV.

The chain recombines TRBV5-4 with TRBJ2-2, with TRBD1 matching 9 bases. CDR1 is SGHNT and CDR2 is YYREEE in the germline V gene (reference sequence). The CDR3 length is 16 residues. After removal of 4 bases from V and 7 bases from J, the junction contained 11 bases not matched to a gene. The DNA for the CDR3 is TGTGCCAGCAGCCAACGGACAGGGGACGGGTTCGGGGAGCTGTTTTTT. Translation: CASSQRTGDGFGELFF. The full variable domain, its missing parts supplied by reference TRBV5-4 and TRBJ2-2, is ETGVTQSPTHLIKTRGQQVTLRCSSQSGHNTVSWYQQALGQGPQFIFQYYREEENGRGNFPPRFSGLQFPNYSSELNVNALELDDSALYLCASSQRTGDGFGELFFGEGSRLTVL.

The chain uses TRBV28 and TRBJ2-6; D is possibly TRBD1 (5 bases). This CDR3 is 17 amino acids long. Looked up from germline, CDR1 is MDHEN and CDR2 is SYDVKM. Between the trimmed V and J ends, which lost 5 bases and 2 bases, there was a span of 16 bases. CDR3 DNA sequence: TGTGCCAGCAGTATGCTACCTCAGGGAACTGGGGCCAACGTCCTGACTTTC. It translates to CASSMLPQGTGANVLTF.

This sequence joins TRBV18 and TRBJ1-2, with 8 bases aligning to TRBD1. With V trimmed by 3 bases and J by 3 bases, 9 bases remained unmatched. The CDR3 loop spans 16 amino acids. The germline V gene encodes CDR1 KGHSH and CDR2 LQKENI. The CDR3 is CASSPLGGQDDYGYTF. In DNA, the CDR3 is TGTGCCAGCTCACCTTTAGGGGGACAGGACGACTATGGCTACACCTTC.

The chain carries TRBV4-3 and TRBJ1-4, with D perhaps matching TRBD1 (6 bases). Germline CDR1 and CDR2: LGHNA and YSLEER. The ends were cut back, 0 bases at V and 5 bases at J, with 13 bases in the middle. This CDR3 is built from 16 residues. In DNA form, the CDR3 reads TGCGCCAGCAGCCAAGATCCCCAGGGGAGGAATGAAAAACTGTTTTTT. Translating gives CASSQDPQGRNEKLFF.

The rearrangement uses TRBV24-1 and TRBJ2-1; the D gene is possibly TRBD1 (5 bases). Germline lookup yields CDR1 KGHDR and CDR2 SFDVKD. The V gene lost 3 bases and the J gene lost 8 bases, with 13 bases spanning the gap. The CDR3 has 14 residues. The CDR3 DNA is TGTGCCACCAGTGATATCAGGGTAGGCCATGAGCAGTTCTTC. Translated, it gives CATSDIRVGHEQFF.

The chain joins TRBV15 to TRBJ2-1, with 11 bases identical to TRBD2. The CDR3 consists of 16 residues. Germline V gene sequence: CDR1 LNHNV, CDR2 YYDKDF (reference sequence). Trimming cost V 0 bases and J 15 bases; bases outside gene matches: 13. CDR3 region: CATSRDSGTSGRDRFF. CDR3 in DNA: TGTGCCACCAGCAGAGATTCGGGGACTAGCGGAAGGGATCGGTTCTTC.

This sequence joins TRBV7-2 and TRBJ1-5; D not certain. This CDR3 is built from 15 residues. V dropped 4 bases and J dropped 0 bases, with 10 bases sitting between them. Germline V gives CDR1 SGHTA, CDR2 FQGNSA. The CDR3 bases are TGTGCCAGCAGCTCGGACGGGAATAGCAATCAGCCCCAGCATTTT. This codes for CASSSDGNSNQPQHF.

V gene TRBV2 combines with J gene TRBJ1-3; D is ambiguous. Trimming stripped 1 base from V and 8 bases from J, with 6 bases between. Germline CDR1 reads SNHLY; CDR2 reads FYNNEI. CDR3 length: 12 residues. In DNA, the CDR3 is TGTGCCAGCAGTGAAGGGGCAGACACCATATATTTT. Its protein product is CASSEGADTIYF.

The genes are TRBV27 and TRBJ2-1; D uncertain. The CDR3 extends over 13 amino acids. CDR1 MNHEY and CDR2 SMNVEV come from the germline V gene (reference sequence). V was pared by 2 bases and J by 6 bases, with 8 bases between. The CDR3 nucleotides are TGTGCCAGCAGTTTAAACTACGGCAATGAGCAGTTCTTC. Amino acid sequence: CASSLNYGNEQFF.

The chain carries TRBV27 and TRBJ2-5; 7 nucleotides line up with TRBD1. Germline CDR1 and CDR2: MNHEY and SMNVEV (reference sequence). The J segment lost 2 bases and the V segment lost 5 bases, leaving 14 bases of the junction unmatched. This CDR3 has 17 residues. CDR3 region: CASSRAASSGQQETQYF. CDR3 nucleotide sequence: TGTGCCAGCAGTCGAGCAGCATCTTCGGGACAGCAAGAGACCCAGTACTTC.

This clone was picked up one time. The chain uses TRBV28 and TRBJ1-1, with D perhaps TRBD1 (5 bases). Germline CDR1 MDHEN, CDR2 SYDVKM. The CDR3 is 17 amino acids. Trimming took 5 bases from V and 2 from J, leaving 21 bases between them. CDR3 in amino acids: CASSILSGAGVNTEAFF. The CDR3 nucleotides are TGTGCCAGCAGTATTCTCTCTGGGGCAGGAGTTAACACTGAAGCTTTCTTT.

The J gene is TRBJ2-1, the V gene TRBV9; 12 bases are a match to TRBD2. The V and J ends lost 3 bases and 8 bases, in that order; junction bases with no gene match: 3. CDR1 and CDR2 (germline): SGDLS, YYNGEE. CDR3 size: 14 residues. CDR3 DNA sequence: TGTGCCAGCAGCGGACTAGCGGGGGTGCATGAGCAGTTCTTC. This codes for CASSGLAGVHEQFF.

The V gene is TRBV11-2, the J gene TRBJ1-1, with D unresolved. The CDR3 consists of 12 residues. Germline CDR1 is SGHAT and CDR2 is FQNNGV. V lost 5 bases, J lost 4 bases, and 8 bases lay in between. The CDR3 sequence is CASSAGGTEAFF. In DNA form, the CDR3 reads TGTGCCAGCAGCGCGGGAGGCACTGAAGCTTTCTTT.